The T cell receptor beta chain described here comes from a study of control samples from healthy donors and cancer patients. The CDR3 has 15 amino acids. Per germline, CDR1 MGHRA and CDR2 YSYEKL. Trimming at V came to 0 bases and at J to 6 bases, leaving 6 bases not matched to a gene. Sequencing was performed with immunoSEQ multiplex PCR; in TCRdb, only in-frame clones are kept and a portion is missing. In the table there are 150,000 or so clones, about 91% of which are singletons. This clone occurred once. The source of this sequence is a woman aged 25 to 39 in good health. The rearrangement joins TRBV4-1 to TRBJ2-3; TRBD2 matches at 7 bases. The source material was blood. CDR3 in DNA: TGCGCCAGCAGCCAAGATAAAGCGGGATGGGATACGCAGTATTTT. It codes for CASSQDKAGWDTQYF.